The rows below give T cell receptor beta chains drawn from one sample of a study of T cells expressing NK-cell markers. TCRdb re-called the 5' RACE reads and catalogs CDR3 proteins one per entry, DNA excluded. Its listing shows 120,000 to 150,000 distinct CDR3 sequences. Sequencing used blood T cells: a sorted CD56 or NKG2C T cell subset, CD4+ or CD8+ T cells, or bulk PBMC T cells (not recorded which). These receptors originate from a man aged 18 to 29 in good health. CDR3s include the opening cysteine and the closing phenylalanine or tryptophan.

CDR3	length	V	J
CASSVQGLHSGANVLTF	17	TRBV12-3/TRBV12-4	TRBJ2-6
CAISNRVGEETQYF	14	TRBV10-3	TRBJ2-5
CASSERTGKGNEQFF	15	TRBV28	TRBJ2-1
CASSLTQGDEQYF	13	TRBV14	TRBJ2-7
CASINGRSANEKLFF	15	TRBV7-9	TRBJ1-4
CASSPDLYEQYF	12	TRBV12-3/TRBV12-4	TRBJ2-7
CASSPDRVWRELFF	14	TRBV5-1	TRBJ2-2
CASSQSMPSGLYNEQFF	17	TRBV23-1	TRBJ2-1
CASSNPGLAGAYEQYF	16	TRBV7-9	TRBJ2-7
CSVLVGIKETQYF	13	TRBV29-1	TRBJ2-5
CASSPTSGTNNEQFF	15	TRBV7-8	TRBJ2-1
CASSPQGPHSYNEQFF	16	TRBV11-3	TRBJ2-1
CASSRPGTSGNNEQFF	16	TRBV12-3/TRBV12-4	TRBJ2-1
CSARVPLAPWDEQFF	15	TRBV20-1	TRBJ2-1
CASGLGPGTGDGYTF	15	TRBV12-5	TRBJ1-2
CASTWGLGRQETQYF	15	TRBV28	TRBJ2-5
CSVVLTRGRAYNEQFF	16	TRBV29-1	TRBJ2-1
CASSGYRNNQPQHF	14	TRBV6-1	TRBJ1-5
CASSLVRLAGGGEQYF	16	TRBV5-1	TRBJ2-7
CSAGGRGAEELFF	13	TRBV29-1	TRBJ2-2
CATSDWGGTGFETQYF	16	TRBV24-1	TRBJ2-5
CASSFDGTGRETQYF	15	TRBV7-7	TRBJ2-5
CASSGPTTSGRFEQFF	16	TRBV10-1	TRBJ2-1
CASSLVAGADEQFF	14	TRBV12-3/TRBV12-4	TRBJ2-1
CASSLYAPTDTQYF	14	TRBV5-1	TRBJ2-3
CASSPGVEQFF	11	TRBV18	TRBJ2-1
CASKGLAFGTDTQYF	15	TRBV19	TRBJ2-3
CASSPDLTGSPEQYF	15	TRBV5-4	TRBJ2-7
CASSLGHVDEQFF	13	TRBV7-3	TRBJ2-1
CASSLGTGRDTEAFF	15	TRBV7-3	TRBJ1-1
CSARQGAKETGELFF	15	TRBV29-1	TRBJ2-2